Listed below are T cell receptor beta chains from one sample, sequenced in a study of blood T cell repertoires in COVID-19. Sequenced by immunoSEQ multiplex PCR; TCRdb stores in-frame clones only, minus some. In the table there are tens of thousands of clones, approximately 90% of which are singletons. Sequenced material: peripheral blood. The receptors stem from a human donor in a cohort sampled during active COVID-19. Both conserved end residues are part of each CDR3. The order of the fields is clone size, V gene, D gene, J gene, CDR3 protein, CDR3 DNA. D genes are given only for firm matches. Only some rows state a clone size, as once, few, many or a class for expanded clones.

size: -
V: TRBV6-5
D: -
J: TRBJ2-1
CDR3: CASSLGGNEQFF
DNA: TGTGCCAGCAGTCTCGGAGGGAATGAGCAGTTCTTC

size: -
V: TRBV5-1
D: TRBD2
J: TRBJ2-2
CDR3: CASSLGTSGRAANTGELFF
DNA: TGCGCCAGCAGCTTGGGGACTAGCGGGAGGGCCGCGAACACCGGGGAGCTGTTTTTT

size: -
V: TRBV6-5
D: TRBD1
J: TRBJ1-2
CDR3: CASSYIRTGGGYGYTF
DNA: TGTGCCAGCAGTTACATTAGGACAGGGGGAGGCTATGGCTACACCTTC

size: -
V: TRBV7-3
D: TRBD1
J: TRBJ1-3
CDR3: CASSRQGAGAGNTIYF
DNA: TGTGCCAGCAGCAGACAGGGGGCGGGAGCTGGAAACACCATATATTTT

size: -
V: TRBV28
D: -
J: TRBJ1-2
CDR3: CASSQGQNYGYTF
DNA: TGTGCCAGCAGCCAAGGACAGAACTATGGCTACACCTTC

size: -
V: TRBV2
D: -
J: TRBJ1-1
CDR3: CASSIQGNTEAFF
DNA: TGTGCCAGCAGCATACAGGGGAACACTGAAGCTTTCTTT

size: -
V: TRBV29-1
D: -
J: TRBJ2-7
CDR3: CSVATGASYEQYF
DNA: TGCAGCGTTGCTACAGGCGCCTCCTACGAGCAGTACTTC

size: -
V: TRBV3-1/TRBV3-2
D: -
J: TRBJ1-3
CDR3: CASSQDGQGTSGNTIYF
DNA: TGTGCCAGCAGCCAAGATGGTCAGGGGACGTCTGGAAACACCATATATTTT

size: -
V: TRBV27
D: -
J: TRBJ2-2
CDR3: CASSPLGGNTGELFF
DNA: TGTGCCAGCAGCCCTCTTGGCGGCAACACCGGGGAGCTGTTTTTT

size: -
V: TRBV28
D: TRBD1
J: TRBJ2-1
CDR3: CASTLLMGQGVEQFF
DNA: TGTGCCAGCACCCTGTTAATGGGACAGGGGGTCGAGCAGTTCTTC

size: -
V: TRBV5-1
D: -
J: TRBJ2-7
CDR3: CASSAGQTPGHEQYF
DNA: TGCGCCAGCAGCGCTGGACAGACCCCTGGCCACGAGCAGTACTTC

size: -
V: TRBV29-1
D: -
J: TRBJ1-3
CDR3: CSVRFYFSGNTIYF
DNA: TGCAGCGTGAGGTTTTACTTCTCTGGAAACACCATATATTTT

size: -
V: TRBV4-2
D: TRBD2
J: TRBJ2-3
CDR3: CASSQRVRAGGTAWGDTQYF
DNA: TGTGCCAGCAGCCAGCGGGTCCGAGCGGGGGGAACCGCATGGGGTGATACGCAGTATTTT

size: -
V: TRBV2
D: TRBD1
J: TRBJ2-2
CDR3: CASSSLRDRNGELFF
DNA: TGTGCCAGCAGCTCCCTCCGGGACAGAAACGGGGAGCTGTTTTTT

size: -
V: TRBV10-1
D: -
J: TRBJ2-1
CDR3: CASSESAGYNEQFF
DNA: TGCGCCAGCAGTGAGTCTGCCGGCTACAATGAGCAGTTCTTC

size: once
V: TRBV11-2
D: TRBD1
J: TRBJ2-1
CDR3: CASRQAGTAYNEQFF
DNA: TGTGCCAGCAGGCAAGCCGGGACAGCATACAATGAGCAGTTCTTC

size: -
V: TRBV5-1
D: TRBD2
J: TRBJ2-1
CDR3: CASSLGLAGSYNEQFF
DNA: TGCGCCAGCAGCTTGGGACTAGCGGGTTCCTACAATGAGCAGTTCTTC

size: -
V: TRBV12-3/TRBV12-4
D: -
J: TRBJ1-3
CDR3: CASSSGNTIYF
DNA: TGTGCCAGCAGTTCAGGAAACACCATATATTTT

size: -
V: TRBV1
D: -
J: TRBJ2-1
CDR3: CTSSQDEERGCHEQFF
DNA: TGCACCAGCAGCCAAGATGAGGAGAGAGGGTGCCATGAGCAGTTCTTC

size: -
V: TRBV5-1
D: -
J: TRBJ2-7
CDR3: CASSLASGQGYEQYF
DNA: TGCGCCAGCAGCTTGGCCAGCGGGCAGGGTTACGAGCAGTACTTC

size: -
V: TRBV7-3
D: -
J: TRBJ1-2
CDR3: CASSRMANYGYTF
DNA: TGTGCCAGCAGTCGAATGGCCAACTATGGCTACACCTTC

size: once
V: TRBV18
D: -
J: TRBJ1-3
CDR3: CASSSSDTSGNTIYF
DNA: TGTGCCAGCTCATCCTCGGACACTTCTGGAAACACCATATATTTT

size: -
V: TRBV6-5
D: TRBD2
J: TRBJ2-1
CDR3: CASSSLLAWGGNEQFF
DNA: TGTGCCAGCAGTTCCCTACTAGCTTGGGGGGGCAATGAGCAGTTCTTC

size: -
V: TRBV6-1
D: -
J: TRBJ2-7
CDR3: CASSERSAGRIEQYF
DNA: TGTGCCAGCAGTGAACGGAGCGCGGGACGAATCGAGCAGTACTTC

size: -
V: TRBV7-6
D: TRBD2
J: TRBJ2-5
CDR3: CASSLDFSGGQETQYF
DNA: TGTGCCAGCAGCTTAGATTTTAGCGGGGGGCAAGAGACCCAGTACTTC

size: few
V: TRBV2
D: -
J: TRBJ2-7
CDR3: CASSGLAYEQYF
DNA: TGTGCCAGCAGTGGACTGGCCTACGAGCAGTACTTC

size: -
V: TRBV10-3
D: TRBD1
J: TRBJ2-1
CDR3: CAISGGTGRKFF
DNA: TGTGCCATCAGTGGGGGGACAGGGCGGAAGTTCTTC

size: -
V: TRBV27
D: -
J: TRBJ2-7
CDR3: CASSLRLAPYEQYF
DNA: TGTGCCAGCAGTTTGCGGCTAGCGCCGTACGAGCAGTACTTC

size: few
V: TRBV20-1
D: -
J: TRBJ1-1
CDR3: CSASPILRPGDTEAFF
DNA: TGCAGTGCTAGTCCTATTTTGAGACCCGGGGACACTGAAGCTTTCTTT

size: -
V: TRBV9
D: -
J: TRBJ2-5
CDR3: CASSSAGGETQYF
DNA: TGTGCCAGCAGCTCGGCGGGTGGCGAGACCCAGTACTTC

size: -
V: TRBV11-2
D: TRBD2
J: TRBJ2-2
CDR3: CASSLEGLASGRGLNGELFF
DNA: TGTGCCAGCAGCTTAGAAGGATTGGCTAGCGGGAGGGGATTGAACGGGGAGCTGTTTTTT

size: once
V: TRBV5-4
D: -
J: TRBJ1-4
CDR3: CASSLGSGEDEKLFF
DNA: TGTGCCAGCAGCTTGGGTTCCGGGGAGGATGAAAAACTGTTTTTT

size: -
V: TRBV7-9
D: TRBD1
J: TRBJ1-2
CDR3: CASSLARDRVGYTF
DNA: TGTGCCAGCAGCTTAGCCCGGGACAGGGTTGGCTACACCTTC

size: -
V: TRBV10-2
D: TRBD1
J: TRBJ1-4
CDR3: CASSEDRGTFTNEKLFF
DNA: TGCGCCAGCAGCGAAGACAGGGGGACGTTTACTAATGAAAAACTGTTTTTT

size: -
V: TRBV5-4
D: -
J: TRBJ2-2
CDR3: CASSRTLTGELFF
DNA: TGTGCCAGCAGCAGGACTCTCACCGGGGAGCTGTTTTTT

size: -
V: TRBV2
D: -
J: TRBJ2-5
CDR3: CASSSTGNAETQYF
DNA: TGTGCCAGCAGCTCAACAGGGAACGCCGAGACCCAGTACTTC

size: -
V: TRBV19
D: -
J: TRBJ2-2
CDR3: CASSISAGSGELFF
DNA: TGTGCCAGTAGTATCTCGGCGGGGTCCGGGGAGCTGTTTTTT

size: -
V: TRBV18
D: -
J: TRBJ1-1
CDR3: CASSRDTSRAEAFF
DNA: TGTGCCAGCTCGCGCGACACCTCGCGCGCAGAAGCTTTCTTT

size: few
V: TRBV2
D: -
J: TRBJ1-5
CDR3: CASSGQGFGNQPQHF
DNA: TGTGCCAGCAGCGGGCAGGGCTTCGGCAATCAGCCCCAGCATTTT